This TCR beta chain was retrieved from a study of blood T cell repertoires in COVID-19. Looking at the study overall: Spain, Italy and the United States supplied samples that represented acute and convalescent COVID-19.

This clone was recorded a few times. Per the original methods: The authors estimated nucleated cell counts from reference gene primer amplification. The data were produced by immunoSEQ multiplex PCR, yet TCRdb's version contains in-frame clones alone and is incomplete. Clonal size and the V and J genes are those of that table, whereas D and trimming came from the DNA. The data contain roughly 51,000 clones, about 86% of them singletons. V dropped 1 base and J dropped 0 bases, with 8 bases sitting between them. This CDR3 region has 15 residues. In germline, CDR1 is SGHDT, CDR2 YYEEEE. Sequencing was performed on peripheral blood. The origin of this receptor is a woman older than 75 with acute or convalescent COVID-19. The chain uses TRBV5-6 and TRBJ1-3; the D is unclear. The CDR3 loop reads CASSLPGISGNTIYF. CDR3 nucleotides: TGTGCCAGCAGCTTGCCCGGGATCTCTGGAAACACCATATATTTT.